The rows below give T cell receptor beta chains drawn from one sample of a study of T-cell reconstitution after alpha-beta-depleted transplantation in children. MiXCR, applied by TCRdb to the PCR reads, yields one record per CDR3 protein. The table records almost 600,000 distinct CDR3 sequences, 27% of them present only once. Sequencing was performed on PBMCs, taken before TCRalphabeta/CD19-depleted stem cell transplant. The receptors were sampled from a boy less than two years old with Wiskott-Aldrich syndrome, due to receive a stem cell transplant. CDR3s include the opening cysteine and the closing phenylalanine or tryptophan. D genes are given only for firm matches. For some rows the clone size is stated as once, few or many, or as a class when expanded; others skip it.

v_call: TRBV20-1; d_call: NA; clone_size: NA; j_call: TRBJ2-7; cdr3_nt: TGCAGTGCTAGAGATGGGGCAGCCTACGAGCAGTACTTC; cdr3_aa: CSARDGAAYEQYF
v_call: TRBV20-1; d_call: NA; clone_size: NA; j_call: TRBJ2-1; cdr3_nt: TGCAGTGCCTCCACCACAGGATTCAATGAGCAGTTCTTC; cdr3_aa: CSASTTGFNEQFF
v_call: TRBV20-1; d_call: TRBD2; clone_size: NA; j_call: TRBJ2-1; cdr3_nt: TGCAGTGCTGGTAGTACAGGGACTAGGCGCTACAATGAGCAGTTCTTC; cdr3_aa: CSAGSTGTRRYNEQFF
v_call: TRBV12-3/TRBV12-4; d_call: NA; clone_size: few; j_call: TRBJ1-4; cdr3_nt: TGTGCCAGCAGTTTTTGGGCGATTAATGAAAAACTGTTTTTT; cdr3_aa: CASSFWAINEKLFF
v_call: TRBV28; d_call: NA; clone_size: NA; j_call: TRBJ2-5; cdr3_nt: TGTGCCAGCAGTCCAAACAGGGTGGGAGTAAAGACCCAGTACTTC; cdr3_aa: CASSPNRVGVKTQYF
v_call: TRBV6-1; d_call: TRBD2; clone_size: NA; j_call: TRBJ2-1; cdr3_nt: TGTGCCAGCAGCCGTATAAGCGGGAGTTCCTACAATGAGCAGTTCTTC; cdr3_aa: CASSRISGSSYNEQFF
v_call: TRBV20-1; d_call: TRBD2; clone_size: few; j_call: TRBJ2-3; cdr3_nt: TGCAGTGCTAGTACCCGGACTAGCGGGAGCGATACGCAGTATTTT; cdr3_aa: CSASTRTSGSDTQYF
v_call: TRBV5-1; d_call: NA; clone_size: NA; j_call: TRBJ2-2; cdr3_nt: TGCGCCAGCAGCTTGGGCACAGGGGACTGGAACACCGGGGAGCTGTTTTTT; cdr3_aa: CASSLGTGDWNTGELFF
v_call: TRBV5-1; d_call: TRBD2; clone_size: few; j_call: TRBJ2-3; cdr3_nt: TGCGCCAGCAGCGGTTTCGCTAGCGGGAGCACCACAGATACGCAGTATTTT; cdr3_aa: CASSGFASGSTTDTQYF
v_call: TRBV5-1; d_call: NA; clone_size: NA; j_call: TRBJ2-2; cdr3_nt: TGCGCCAGCAGCAGACACGCCTCGGGGGCCTCTAACACCGGGGAGCTGTTTTTT; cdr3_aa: CASSRHASGASNTGELFF
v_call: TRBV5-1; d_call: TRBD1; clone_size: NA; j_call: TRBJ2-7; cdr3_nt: TGCGCCAGCAGCCCAAAGACAGGGGCGGACGAGCAGTACTTC; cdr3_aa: CASSPKTGADEQYF
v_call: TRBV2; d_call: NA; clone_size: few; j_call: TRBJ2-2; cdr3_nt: TGTGCCAGTCGAACAGAGAACACCGGGGAGCTGTTTTTT; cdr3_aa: CASRTENTGELFF
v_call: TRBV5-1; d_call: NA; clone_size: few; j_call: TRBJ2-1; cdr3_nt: TGCGCCAGCAGCATACAGGGATCCTACAATGAGCAGTTCTTC; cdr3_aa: CASSIQGSYNEQFF
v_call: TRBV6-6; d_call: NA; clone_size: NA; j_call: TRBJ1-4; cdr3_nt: TGTGCCAGCAGTTTACTTGAAAAACTGTTTTTT; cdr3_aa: CASSLLEKLFF
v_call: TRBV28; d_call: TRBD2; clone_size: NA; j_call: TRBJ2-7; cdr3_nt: TGTGCCAGCAGTTTCGGTAGCGGGAGTGTCTACGAGCAGTACTTC; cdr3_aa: CASSFGSGSVYEQYF
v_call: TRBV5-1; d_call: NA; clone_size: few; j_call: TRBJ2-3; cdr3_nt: TGCGCCAGCAGCCGTCGTTTTTCGGTTGTGGGAGTGGATACGCAGTATTTT; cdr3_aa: CASSRRFSVVGVDTQYF
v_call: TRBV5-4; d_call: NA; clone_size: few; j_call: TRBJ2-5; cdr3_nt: TGTGCCAGCAGCTTCTACGAAATAGGGGAGACCCAGTACTTC; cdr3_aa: CASSFYEIGETQYF
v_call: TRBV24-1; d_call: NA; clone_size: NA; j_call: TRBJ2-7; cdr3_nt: TGTGCCACCAGTGGCCCGGGACTGGATACCTACGAGCAGTACTTC; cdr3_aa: CATSGPGLDTYEQYF
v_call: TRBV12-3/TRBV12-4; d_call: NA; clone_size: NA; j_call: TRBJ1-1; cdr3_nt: TGTGCCAGCATCTCGAGGGGGGGGCGAATCGGCACTGAAGCTTTCTTT; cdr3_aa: CASISRGGRIGTEAFF
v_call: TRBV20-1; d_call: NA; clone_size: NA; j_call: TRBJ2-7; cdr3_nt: TGCAGTGCCAGGAGAGGGGGGGGTGACGAGCAGTACTTC; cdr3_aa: CSARRGGGDEQYF
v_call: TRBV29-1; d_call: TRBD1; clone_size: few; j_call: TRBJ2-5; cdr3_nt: TGCAGCGTTGTGGGGACAGTGGAGACCCAGTACTTC; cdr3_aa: CSVVGTVETQYF
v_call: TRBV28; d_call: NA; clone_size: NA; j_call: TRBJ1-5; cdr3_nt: TGTGCCAGCAGTTTCGACAGACGCCTCAGGCCCCAGCATTTT; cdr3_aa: CASSFDRRLRPQHF
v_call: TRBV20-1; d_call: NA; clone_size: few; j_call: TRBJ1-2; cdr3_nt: TGCAGTGCTAGAGATGCATCGGGATACGGCTACACCTTC; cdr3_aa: CSARDASGYGYTF
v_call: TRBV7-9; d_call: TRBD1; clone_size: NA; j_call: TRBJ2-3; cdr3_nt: TGTGCCAGCAGAAATCGACAGGGAGATACGCAGTATTTT; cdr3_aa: CASRNRQGDTQYF
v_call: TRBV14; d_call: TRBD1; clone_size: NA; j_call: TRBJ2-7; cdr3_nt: TGTGCCAGCAGCCAAGATCCGCAGGGGGCTTACGAGCAGTACTTC; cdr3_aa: CASSQDPQGAYEQYF
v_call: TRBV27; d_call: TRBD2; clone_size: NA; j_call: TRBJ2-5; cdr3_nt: TGTGCCAGCAGTTTAAGGGCTAGCGGGATAGGAAGCGGGACCCAGTACTTC; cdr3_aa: CASSLRASGIGSGTQYF
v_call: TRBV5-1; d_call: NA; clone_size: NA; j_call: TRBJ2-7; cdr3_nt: TGCGCCAGCAGCTTTGAAGGGGCATCCTACGAGCAGTACTTC; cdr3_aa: CASSFEGASYEQYF
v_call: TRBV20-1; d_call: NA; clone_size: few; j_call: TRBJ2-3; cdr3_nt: TGCAGTGCTTTCCGGGGGGATACGCAGTATTTT; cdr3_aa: CSAFRGDTQYF
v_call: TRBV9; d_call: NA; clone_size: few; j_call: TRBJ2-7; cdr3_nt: TGTGCCAGCAGCGAAGCCGGGACACCTACCTACGAGCAGTACTTC; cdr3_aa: CASSEAGTPTYEQYF
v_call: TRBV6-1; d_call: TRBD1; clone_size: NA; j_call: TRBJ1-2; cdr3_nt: TGTGCCAGCAGTCAGGACAGGGAGAATGGCTACACCTTC; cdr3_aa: CASSQDRENGYTF
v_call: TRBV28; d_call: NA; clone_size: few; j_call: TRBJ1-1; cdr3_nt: TGTGCCAGCGGAGCCCATGGGAGGCGGACCATGAACACTGAAGCTTTCTTT; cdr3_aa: CASGAHGRRTMNTEAFF
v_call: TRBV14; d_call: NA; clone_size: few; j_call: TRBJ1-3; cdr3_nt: TGTGCCAGCGGACCGAGGACGGGCGGAAACACCATATATTTT; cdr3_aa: CASGPRTGGNTIYF
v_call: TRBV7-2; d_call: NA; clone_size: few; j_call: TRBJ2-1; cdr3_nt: TGTGCCAGCAGCCCCCCCAACTACAATGAGCAGTTCTTC; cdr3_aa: CASSPPNYNEQFF
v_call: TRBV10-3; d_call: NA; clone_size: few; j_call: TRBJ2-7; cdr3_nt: TGTGCCATCAGTGCCCGGGCCGAACATCGCGGCGAGCAGTACTTC; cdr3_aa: CAISARAEHRGEQYF
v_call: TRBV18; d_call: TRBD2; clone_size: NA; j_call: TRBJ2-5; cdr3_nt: TGTGCCAGCTCACCGACTAGCACCCAGAGGCGAGAGACCCAGTACTTC; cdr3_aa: CASSPTSTQRRETQYF
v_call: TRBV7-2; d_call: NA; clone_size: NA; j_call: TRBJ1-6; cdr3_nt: TGTGCCAGCAGCCCCGGGGGAACCTCACCCCTCCACTTT; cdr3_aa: CASSPGGTSPLHF
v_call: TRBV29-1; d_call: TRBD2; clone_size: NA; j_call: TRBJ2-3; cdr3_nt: TGCAGCGCTAGCGGGAGATACACAGATACGCAGTATTTT; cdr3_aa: CSASGRYTDTQYF
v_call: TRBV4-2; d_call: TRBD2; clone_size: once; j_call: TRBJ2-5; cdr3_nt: TGTGCCAGCAGCCAAGGACTAGCGGGAGGTATTGGAGAGACCCAGTACTTC; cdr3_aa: CASSQGLAGGIGETQYF
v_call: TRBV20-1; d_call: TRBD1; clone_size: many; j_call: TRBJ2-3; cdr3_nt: TGCAGTGTTTCGGCCCGGGACAGGGCTCTCACAGATACGCAGTATTTT; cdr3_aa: CSVSARDRALTDTQYF
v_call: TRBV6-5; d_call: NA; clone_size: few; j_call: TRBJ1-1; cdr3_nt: TGTGCCAGCAGTTCTCTACTATTGGAGACTGAAGCTTTCTTT; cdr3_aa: CASSSLLLETEAFF
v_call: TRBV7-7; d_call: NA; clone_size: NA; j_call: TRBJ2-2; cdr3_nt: TGTGCCAGCAGCTTAGCGGGAGCCAGCACCGGGGAGCTGTTTTTT; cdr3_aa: CASSLAGASTGELFF
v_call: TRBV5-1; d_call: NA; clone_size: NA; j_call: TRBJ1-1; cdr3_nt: TGCGCCAGCAGTTTCATATTGGGGGACACTGAAGCTTTCTTT; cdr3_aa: CASSFILGDTEAFF
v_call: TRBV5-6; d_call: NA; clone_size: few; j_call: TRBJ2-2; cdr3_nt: TGTGCCAGCAGCTCGGACGACACCGGGGAGCTGTTTTTT; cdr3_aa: CASSSDDTGELFF
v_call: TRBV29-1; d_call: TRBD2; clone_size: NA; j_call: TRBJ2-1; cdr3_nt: TGCAGCGCCCCTCCCCGCGGGAGCCCCTACAATGAGCAGTTCTTC; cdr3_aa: CSAPPRGSPYNEQFF
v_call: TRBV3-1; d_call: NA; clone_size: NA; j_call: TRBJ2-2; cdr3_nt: TGTGCCAGCAGCCAAACAGCTGCGAACACCGGGGAGCTGTTTTTT; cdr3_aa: CASSQTAANTGELFF
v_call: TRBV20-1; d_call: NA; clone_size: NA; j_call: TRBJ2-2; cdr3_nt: TGCAGTGCTACGAACACCGCGAACACCGGGGAGCTGTTTTTT; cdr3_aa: CSATNTANTGELFF
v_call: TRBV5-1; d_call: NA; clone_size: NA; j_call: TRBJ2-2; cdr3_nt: TGCGCCAGCAGCCCCAAAGAGCAGGGGAGGTCGAACACCGGGGAGCTGTTTTTT; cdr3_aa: CASSPKEQGRSNTGELFF
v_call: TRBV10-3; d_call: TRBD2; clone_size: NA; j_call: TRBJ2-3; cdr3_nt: TGTGCCATCAGCCTAGGCGGGAGGTCTAGCACAGATACGCAGTATTTT; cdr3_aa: CAISLGGRSSTDTQYF
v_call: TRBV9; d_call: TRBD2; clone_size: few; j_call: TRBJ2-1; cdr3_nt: TGTGCCAGCAGCGTAGCGGCTAGCGGGAGGGCCGGTGAGCAGTTCTTC; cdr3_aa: CASSVAASGRAGEQFF
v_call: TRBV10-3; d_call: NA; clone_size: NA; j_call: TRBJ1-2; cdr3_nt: TGTGCCATCACCTCGGGTCATGGAAGTTCGCTCTATGGCTACACCTTC; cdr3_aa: CAITSGHGSSLYGYTF
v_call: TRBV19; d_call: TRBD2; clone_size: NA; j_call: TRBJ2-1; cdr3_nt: TGTGCCAGTAGTATAGGACTAGCGGGGAAGGGTGAGCAGTTCTTC; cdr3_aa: CASSIGLAGKGEQFF